This T cell receptor beta chain derives from a study of shared clonotypes between healthy human individuals. Overall study findings and caveats: Sharing across a handful of donors was seen in 4% to 6.5% of naive CD4 clonotypes.

This table comes from immunoSEQ multiplex PCR, and its TCRdb copy is limited to in-frame clones, with some not included. The table records millions of clones, 80% to 95% of them present only once. The ends were cut back, 1 base at V and 2 bases at J, with 8 bases in the middle. CDR1 is SQVTM and CDR2 is ANQGSEA in the germline V gene. This CDR3 has 13 amino acids. A remark on this clone: Its antigen remains unidentified.

The chain links TRBV29-1 to TRBJ1-2; D might be TRBD1 (6 bases). This clonotype was obtained from a man younger than 35 in good health. Some clones in this sample may be carry-over from other donors' samples. The specimen sequenced was naive CD4+ T cells from PBMCs. As to subset: CD45RA+ positively selected. In DNA form, the CDR3 reads TGCAGCGTTGAAGGCAGGGGAAACTATGGCTACACCTTC. As protein: CSVEGRGNYGYTF.